This T cell receptor (beta chain) was sequenced in a study of cytomegalovirus exposure and HLA in healthy donors. Notes on the study in general: What a later analysis showed was that several of the most significant clusters appeared linked to common viral pathogens. Segments of the TCR beta V type were, in most cases, productive about 87% or about 30% of the time in an earlier analysis.

V was trimmed by 4 bases and J by 6 bases, leaving 16 bases between them. Germline lookup yields CDR1 SGHNT and CDR2 YYREEE (reference sequence). This CDR3 spans 14 amino acids. The study ran its PCR with 60 Vbeta and 13 Jbeta primers. Profiled with immunoSEQ multiplex PCR; TCRdb holds only in-frame clones, not every one. This table holds some 130,000 clones, approximately 80% found once. Note on this clone: What it recognizes is unknown.

This chain uses TRBV5-4 with TRBJ2-5; maybe TRBD1 (6 bases). The receptor's source is a man between 25 and 39 years old in good health and CMV-seronegative. The specimen was PBMCs. This CDR3 is CASSPTGSWKTQYF. The CDR3 DNA is TGTGCCAGCAGCCCAACAGGGAGCTGGAAGACCCAGTACTTC.